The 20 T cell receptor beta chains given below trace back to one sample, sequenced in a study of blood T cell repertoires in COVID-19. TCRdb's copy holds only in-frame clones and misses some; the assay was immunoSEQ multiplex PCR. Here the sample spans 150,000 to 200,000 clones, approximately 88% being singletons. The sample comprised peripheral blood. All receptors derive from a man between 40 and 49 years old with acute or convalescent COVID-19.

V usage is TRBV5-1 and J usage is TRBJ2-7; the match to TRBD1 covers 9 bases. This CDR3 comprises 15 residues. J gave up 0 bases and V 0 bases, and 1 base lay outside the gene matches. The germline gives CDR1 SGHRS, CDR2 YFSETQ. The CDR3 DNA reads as TGCGCCAGCAGCTTGGAGGGACAGGGCTCCTACGAGCAGTACTTC. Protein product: CASSLEGQGSYEQYF.

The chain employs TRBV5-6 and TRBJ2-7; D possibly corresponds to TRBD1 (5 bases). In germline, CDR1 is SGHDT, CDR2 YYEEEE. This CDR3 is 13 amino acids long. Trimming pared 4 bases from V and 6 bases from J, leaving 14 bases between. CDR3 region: CASSPDAGFEQYF. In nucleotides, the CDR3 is TGTGCCAGCAGCCCAGACGCAGGGTTCGAGCAGTACTTC.

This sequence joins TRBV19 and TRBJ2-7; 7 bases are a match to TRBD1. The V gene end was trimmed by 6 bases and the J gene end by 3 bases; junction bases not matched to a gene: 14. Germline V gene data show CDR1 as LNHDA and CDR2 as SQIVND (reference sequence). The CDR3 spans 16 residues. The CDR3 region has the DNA TGTGCCAGTAGCGTCCTGCCGGGACAGAGACTCTACGAGCAGTACTTC. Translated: CASSVLPGQRLYEQYF.

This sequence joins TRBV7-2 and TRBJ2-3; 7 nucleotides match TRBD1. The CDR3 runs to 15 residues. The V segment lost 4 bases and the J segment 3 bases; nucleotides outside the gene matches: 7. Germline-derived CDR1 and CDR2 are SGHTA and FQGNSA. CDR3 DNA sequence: TGTGCCAGCAGCTCGGACTTACAGGGGACAGATACGCAGTATTTT. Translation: CASSSDLQGTDTQYF.

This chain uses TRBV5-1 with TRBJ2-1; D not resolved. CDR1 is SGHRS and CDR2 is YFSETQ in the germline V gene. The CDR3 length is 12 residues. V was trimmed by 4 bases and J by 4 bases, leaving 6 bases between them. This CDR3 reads CASSAKYNEQFF. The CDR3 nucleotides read TGCGCCAGCAGCGCTAAATACAATGAGCAGTTCTTC. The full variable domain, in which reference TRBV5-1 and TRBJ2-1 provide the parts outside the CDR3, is KAGVTQTPRYLIKTRGQQVTLSCSPISGHRSVSWYQQTPGQGLQFLFEYFSETQRNKGNFPGRFSGRQFSNSRSEMNVSTLELGDSALYLCASSAKYNEQFFGPGTRLTVL.

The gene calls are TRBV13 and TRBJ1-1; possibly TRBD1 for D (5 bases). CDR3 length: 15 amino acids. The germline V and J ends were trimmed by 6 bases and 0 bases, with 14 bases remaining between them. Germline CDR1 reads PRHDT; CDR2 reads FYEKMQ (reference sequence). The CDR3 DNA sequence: TGTGCCAGCAGTGGACGGGGGGTGGTGAACACTGAAGCTTTCTTT. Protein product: CASSGRGVVNTEAFF.

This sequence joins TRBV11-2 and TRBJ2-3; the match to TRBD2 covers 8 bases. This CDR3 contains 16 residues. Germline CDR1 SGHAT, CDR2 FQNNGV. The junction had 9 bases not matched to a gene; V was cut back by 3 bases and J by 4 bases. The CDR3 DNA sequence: TGTGCCAGCAGCTTTCCGGACGGGGGGGGGCCAGATACGCAGTATTTT. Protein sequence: CASSFPDGGGPDTQYF.

In DNA, the CDR3 is TGTGCCAGCTCACCAGCCAGCGGGGGGGCCTATGAGCAGTTCTTC. Protein sequence: CASSPASGGAYEQFF. The rearrangement links TRBV18 to TRBJ2-1; 10 bases are shared with TRBD2. This CDR3 comprises 15 residues. Germline trimming cut 2 bases from V and 8 bases from J; bases unmatched to any gene: 6. Germline CDR1 reads KGHSH; CDR2 reads LQKENI.

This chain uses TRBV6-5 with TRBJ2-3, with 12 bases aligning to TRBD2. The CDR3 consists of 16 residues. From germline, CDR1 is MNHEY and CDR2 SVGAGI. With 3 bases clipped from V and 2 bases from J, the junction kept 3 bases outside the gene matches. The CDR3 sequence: CASSYSSGGDTDTQYF. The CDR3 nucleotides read TGTGCCAGCAGTTATTCTAGCGGGGGGGACACAGATACGCAGTATTTT.

CDR3 amino acids: CASSLEGGSSYEQYF. CDR3 in DNA: TGTGCCAGCAGCTTAGAAGGCGGTAGCTCCTACGAGCAGTACTTC. The genes are TRBV13 and TRBJ2-7; D not resolved. V lost 1 base, J lost 0 bases, and 10 bases lay in between. CDR3 length: 15 amino acids. In germline, CDR1 is PRHDT, CDR2 FYEKMQ (reference sequence).

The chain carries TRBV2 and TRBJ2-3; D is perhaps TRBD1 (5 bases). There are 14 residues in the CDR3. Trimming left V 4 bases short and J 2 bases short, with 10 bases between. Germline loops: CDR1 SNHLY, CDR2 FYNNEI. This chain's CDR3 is CASSGQGPTDTQYF. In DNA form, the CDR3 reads TGTGCCAGCAGTGGTCAGGGCCCCACAGATACGCAGTATTTT.

Here the CDR3 reads CASSYLGSDTDTQYF. CDR3 DNA sequence: TGTGCCAGCAGTTACTTGGGGAGCGACACAGATACGCAGTATTTT. This chain links TRBV6-5 with TRBJ2-3, with D tentatively TRBD2 (5 bases). Germline V CDR1 and CDR2: MNHEY, SVGAGI. The CDR3 consists of 15 residues. V was trimmed by 1 base and J by 2 bases, leaving 10 bases between them.

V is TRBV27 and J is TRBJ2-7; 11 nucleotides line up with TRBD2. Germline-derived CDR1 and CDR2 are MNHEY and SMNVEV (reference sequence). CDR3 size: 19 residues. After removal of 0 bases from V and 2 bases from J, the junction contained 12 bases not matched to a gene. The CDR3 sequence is CASSLSPPRLAGGPYEQYF. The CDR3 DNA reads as TGTGCCAGCAGTTTATCGCCCCCCAGGCTAGCGGGGGGACCCTACGAGCAGTACTTC.

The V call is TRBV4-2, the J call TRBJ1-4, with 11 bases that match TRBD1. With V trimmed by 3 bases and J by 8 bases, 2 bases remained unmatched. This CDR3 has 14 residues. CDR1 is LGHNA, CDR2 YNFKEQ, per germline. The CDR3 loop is CASSHGQGAEKLFF. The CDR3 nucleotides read TGTGCCAGCAGCCACGGACAGGGGGCCGAAAAACTGTTTTTT.

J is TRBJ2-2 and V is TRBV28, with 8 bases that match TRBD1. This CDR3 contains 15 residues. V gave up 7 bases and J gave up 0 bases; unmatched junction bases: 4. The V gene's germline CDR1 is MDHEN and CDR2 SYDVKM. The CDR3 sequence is CASKRTGTNTGELFF. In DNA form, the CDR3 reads TGTGCCAGCAAAAGGACAGGGACGAACACCGGGGAGCTGTTTTTT.

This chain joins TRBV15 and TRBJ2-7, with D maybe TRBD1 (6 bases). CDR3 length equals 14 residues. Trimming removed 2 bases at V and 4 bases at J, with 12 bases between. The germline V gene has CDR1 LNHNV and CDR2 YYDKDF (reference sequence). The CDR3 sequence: CATSRQQGGYEQYF. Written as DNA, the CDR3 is TGTGCCACCAGCAGACAACAGGGTGGTTACGAGCAGTACTTC.

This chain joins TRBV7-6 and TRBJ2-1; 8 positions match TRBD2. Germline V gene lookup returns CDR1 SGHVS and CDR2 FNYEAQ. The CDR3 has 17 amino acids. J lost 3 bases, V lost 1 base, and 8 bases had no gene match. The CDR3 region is CASSLGRTSKGYNEQFF. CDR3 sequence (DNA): TGTGCCAGCAGCTTAGGCCGGACTAGCAAGGGCTACAATGAGCAGTTCTTC.

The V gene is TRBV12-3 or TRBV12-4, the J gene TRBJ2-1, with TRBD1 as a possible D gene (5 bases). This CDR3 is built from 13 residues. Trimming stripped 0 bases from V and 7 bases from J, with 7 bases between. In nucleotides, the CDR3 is TGTGCCAGCAGTTTAGCACAGGCAAATGAGCAGTTCTTC. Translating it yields CASSLAQANEQFF.

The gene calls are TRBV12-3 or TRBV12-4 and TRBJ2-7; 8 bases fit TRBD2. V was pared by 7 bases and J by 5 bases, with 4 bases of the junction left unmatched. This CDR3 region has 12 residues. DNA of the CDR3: TGTGCCAGCACCCGGGGGGGTAACGAGCAGTACTTC. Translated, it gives CASTRGGNEQYF.

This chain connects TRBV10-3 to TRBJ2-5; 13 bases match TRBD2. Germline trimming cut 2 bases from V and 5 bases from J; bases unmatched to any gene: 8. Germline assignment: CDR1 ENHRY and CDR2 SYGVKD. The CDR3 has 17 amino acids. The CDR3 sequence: CAISEVTSGGRRETQYF. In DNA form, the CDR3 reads TGTGCCATCAGTGAGGTGACTAGCGGGGGGCGGCGGGAGACCCAGTACTTC.